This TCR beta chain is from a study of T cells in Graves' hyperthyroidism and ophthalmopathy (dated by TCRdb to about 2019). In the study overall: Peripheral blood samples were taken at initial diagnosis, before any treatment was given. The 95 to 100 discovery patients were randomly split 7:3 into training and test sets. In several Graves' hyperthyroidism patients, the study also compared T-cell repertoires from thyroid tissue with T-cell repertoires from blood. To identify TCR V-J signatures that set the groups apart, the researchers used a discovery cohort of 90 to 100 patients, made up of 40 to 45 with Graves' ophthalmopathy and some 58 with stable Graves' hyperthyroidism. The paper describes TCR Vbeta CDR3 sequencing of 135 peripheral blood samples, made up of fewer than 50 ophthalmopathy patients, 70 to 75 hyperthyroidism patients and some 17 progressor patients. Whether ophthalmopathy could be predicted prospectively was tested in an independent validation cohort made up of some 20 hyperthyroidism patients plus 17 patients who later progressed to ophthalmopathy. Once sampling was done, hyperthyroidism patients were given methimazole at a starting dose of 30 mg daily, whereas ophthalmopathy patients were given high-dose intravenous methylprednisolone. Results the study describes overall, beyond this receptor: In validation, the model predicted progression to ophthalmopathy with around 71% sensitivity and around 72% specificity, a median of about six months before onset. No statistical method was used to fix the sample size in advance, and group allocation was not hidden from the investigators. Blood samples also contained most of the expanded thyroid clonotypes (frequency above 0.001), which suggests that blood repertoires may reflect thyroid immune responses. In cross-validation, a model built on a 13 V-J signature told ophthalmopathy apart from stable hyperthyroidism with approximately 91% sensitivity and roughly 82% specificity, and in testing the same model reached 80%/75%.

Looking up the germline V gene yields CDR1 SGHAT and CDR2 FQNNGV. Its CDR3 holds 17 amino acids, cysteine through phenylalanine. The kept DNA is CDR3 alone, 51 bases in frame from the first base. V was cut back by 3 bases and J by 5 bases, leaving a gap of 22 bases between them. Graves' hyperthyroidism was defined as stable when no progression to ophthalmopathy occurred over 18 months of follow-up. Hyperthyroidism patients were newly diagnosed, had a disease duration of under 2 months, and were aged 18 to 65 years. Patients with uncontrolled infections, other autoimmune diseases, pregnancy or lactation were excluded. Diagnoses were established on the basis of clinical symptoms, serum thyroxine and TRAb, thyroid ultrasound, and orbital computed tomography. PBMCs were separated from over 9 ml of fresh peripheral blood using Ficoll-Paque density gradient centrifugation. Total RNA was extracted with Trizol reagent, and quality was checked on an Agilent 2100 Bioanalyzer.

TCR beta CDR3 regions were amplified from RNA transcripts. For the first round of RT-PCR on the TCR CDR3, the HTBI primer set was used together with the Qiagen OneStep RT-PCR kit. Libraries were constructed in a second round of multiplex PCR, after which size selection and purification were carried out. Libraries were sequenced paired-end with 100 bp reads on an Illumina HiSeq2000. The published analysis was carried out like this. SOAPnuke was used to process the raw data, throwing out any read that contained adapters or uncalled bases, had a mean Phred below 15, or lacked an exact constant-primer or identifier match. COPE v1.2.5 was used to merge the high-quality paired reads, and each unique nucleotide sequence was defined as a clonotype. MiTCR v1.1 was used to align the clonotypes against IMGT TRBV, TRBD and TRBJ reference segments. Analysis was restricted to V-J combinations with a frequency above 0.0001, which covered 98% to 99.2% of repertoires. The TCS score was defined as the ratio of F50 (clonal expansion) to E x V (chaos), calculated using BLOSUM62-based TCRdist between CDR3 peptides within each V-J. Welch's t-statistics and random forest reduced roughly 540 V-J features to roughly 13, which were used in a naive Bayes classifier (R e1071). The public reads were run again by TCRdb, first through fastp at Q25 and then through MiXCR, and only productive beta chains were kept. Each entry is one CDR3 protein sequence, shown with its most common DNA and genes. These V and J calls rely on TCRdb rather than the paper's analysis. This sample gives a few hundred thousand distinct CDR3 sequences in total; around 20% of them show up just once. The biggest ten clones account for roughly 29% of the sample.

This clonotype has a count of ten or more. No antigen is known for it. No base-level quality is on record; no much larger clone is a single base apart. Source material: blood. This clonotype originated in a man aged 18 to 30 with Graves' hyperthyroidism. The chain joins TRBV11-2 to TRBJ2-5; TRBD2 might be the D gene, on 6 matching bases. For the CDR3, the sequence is CASSFGQGWGVGETQYF. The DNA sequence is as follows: TGTGCCAGCAGCTTTGGGCAGGGATGGGGGGTCGGGGAGACCCAGTACTTC.